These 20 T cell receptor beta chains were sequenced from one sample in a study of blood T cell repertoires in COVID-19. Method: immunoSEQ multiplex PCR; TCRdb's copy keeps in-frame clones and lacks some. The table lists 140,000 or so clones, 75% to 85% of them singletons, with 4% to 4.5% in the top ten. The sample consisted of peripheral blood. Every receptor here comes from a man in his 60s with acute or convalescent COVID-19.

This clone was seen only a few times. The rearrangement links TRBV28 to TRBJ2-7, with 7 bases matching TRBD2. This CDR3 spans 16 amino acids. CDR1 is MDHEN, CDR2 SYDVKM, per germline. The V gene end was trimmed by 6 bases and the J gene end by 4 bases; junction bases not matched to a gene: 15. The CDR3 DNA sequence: TGTGCCAGCAGCCGCATGGGGCTAGCGGAATCGTACGAGCAGTACTTC. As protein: CASSRMGLAESYEQYF.

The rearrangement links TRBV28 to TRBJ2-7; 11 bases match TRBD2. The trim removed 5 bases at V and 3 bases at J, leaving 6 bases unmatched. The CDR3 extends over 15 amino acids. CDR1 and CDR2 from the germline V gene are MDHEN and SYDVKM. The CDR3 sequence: CASSPRGTSGYEQYF. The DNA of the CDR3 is TGTGCCAGCAGTCCTCGCGGGACTAGCGGCTACGAGCAGTACTTC.

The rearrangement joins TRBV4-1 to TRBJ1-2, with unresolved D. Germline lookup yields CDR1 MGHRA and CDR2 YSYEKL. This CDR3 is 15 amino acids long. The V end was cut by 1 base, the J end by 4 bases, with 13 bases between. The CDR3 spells CASSQGGSGGYGYTF. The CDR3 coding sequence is TGCGCCAGCAGCCAAGGAGGCTCGGGTGGCTATGGCTACACCTTC.

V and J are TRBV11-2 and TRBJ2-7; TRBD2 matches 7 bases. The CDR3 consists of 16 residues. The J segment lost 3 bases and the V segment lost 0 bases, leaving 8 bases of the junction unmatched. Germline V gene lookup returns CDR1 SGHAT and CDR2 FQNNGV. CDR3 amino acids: CASSLDQTSRDYEQYF. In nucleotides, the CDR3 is TGTGCCAGCAGCTTAGATCAGACTAGCAGGGACTACGAGCAGTACTTC.

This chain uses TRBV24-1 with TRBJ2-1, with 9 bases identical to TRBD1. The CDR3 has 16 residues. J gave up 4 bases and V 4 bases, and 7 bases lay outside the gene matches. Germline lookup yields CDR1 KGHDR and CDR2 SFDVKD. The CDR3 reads CATSEPTGGEYNEQFF. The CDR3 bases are TGTGCCACCAGTGAGCCGACAGGGGGGGAATACAATGAGCAGTTCTTC.

DNA of the CDR3: TGTGCCAGCTCACCACCGCCTTCGAGCGGCACCGGGGAGCTGTTTTTT. It encodes CASSPPPSSGTGELFF. This chain links TRBV18 with TRBJ2-2, with a tentative D call TRBD2 (5 bases). This CDR3 has 16 amino acids. Trimming took 0 bases from V and 4 from J, leaving 12 bases between them. The germline V gene encodes CDR1 KGHSH and CDR2 LQKENI. Filled out from reference TRBV18 and TRBJ2-2, the complete variable domain reads NAGVMQNPRHLVRRRGQEARLRCSPMKGHSHVYWYRQLPEEGLKFMVYLQKENIIDESGMPKERFSAEFPKEGPSILRIQQVVRGDSAAYFCASSPPPSSGTGELFFGEGSRLTVL.

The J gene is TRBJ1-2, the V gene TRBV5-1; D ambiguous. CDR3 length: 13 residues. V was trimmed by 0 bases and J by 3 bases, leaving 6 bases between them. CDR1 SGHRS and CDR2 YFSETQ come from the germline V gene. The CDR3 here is CASSLEADYGYTF. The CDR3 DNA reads TGCGCCAGCAGCTTGGAGGCGGACTATGGCTACACCTTC.

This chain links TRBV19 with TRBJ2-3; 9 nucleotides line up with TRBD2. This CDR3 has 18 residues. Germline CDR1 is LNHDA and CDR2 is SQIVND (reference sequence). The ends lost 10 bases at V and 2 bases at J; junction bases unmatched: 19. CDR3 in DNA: TGTGCCACCCAGAGGGCTAGCGGGGAGTGGGGGGACACAGATACGCAGTATTTT. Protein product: CATQRASGEWGDTDTQYF.

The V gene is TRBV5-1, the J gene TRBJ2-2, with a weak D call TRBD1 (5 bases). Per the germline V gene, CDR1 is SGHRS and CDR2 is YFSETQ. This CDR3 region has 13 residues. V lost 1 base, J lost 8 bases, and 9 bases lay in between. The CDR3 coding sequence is TGCGCCAGCAGCTTGCAGGGCGTGGGGGAGCTGTTTTTT. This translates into CASSLQGVGELFF.

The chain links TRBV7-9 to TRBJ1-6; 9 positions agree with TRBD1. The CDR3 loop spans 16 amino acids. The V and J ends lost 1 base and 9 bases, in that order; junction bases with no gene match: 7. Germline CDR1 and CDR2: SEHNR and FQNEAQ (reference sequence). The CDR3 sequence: CASSLDTGGVGSPLHF. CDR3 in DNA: TGTGCCAGCAGCTTAGACACAGGGGGCGTGGGTTCACCCCTCCACTTT.

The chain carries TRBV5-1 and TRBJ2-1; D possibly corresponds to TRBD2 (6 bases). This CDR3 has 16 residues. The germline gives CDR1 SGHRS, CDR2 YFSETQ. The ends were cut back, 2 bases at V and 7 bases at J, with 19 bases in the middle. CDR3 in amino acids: CASSFEATTRGNEQFF. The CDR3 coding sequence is TGCGCCAGCAGCTTCGAGGCAACCACCCGGGGGAATGAGCAGTTCTTC.

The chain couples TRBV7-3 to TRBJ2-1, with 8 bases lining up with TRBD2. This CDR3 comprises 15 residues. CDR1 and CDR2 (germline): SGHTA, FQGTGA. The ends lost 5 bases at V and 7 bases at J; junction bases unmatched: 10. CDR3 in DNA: TGTGCCAGCAGCCCCCAAGCGGGAGTTTTGAATGAGCAGTTCTTC. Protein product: CASSPQAGVLNEQFF.

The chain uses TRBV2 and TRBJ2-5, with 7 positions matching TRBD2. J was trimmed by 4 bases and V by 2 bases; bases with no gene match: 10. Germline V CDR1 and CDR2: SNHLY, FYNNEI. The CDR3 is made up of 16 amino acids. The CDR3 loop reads CASSEILARIGETQYF. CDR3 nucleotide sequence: TGTGCCAGCAGTGAAATACTAGCGCGGATAGGAGAGACCCAGTACTTC.

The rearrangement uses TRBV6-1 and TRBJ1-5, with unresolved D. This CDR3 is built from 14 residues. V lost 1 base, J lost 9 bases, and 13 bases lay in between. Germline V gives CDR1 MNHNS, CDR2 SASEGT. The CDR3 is CASSEGGGKGPQHF. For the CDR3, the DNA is TGTGCCAGCAGTGAAGGGGGAGGTAAGGGGCCCCAGCATTTT.

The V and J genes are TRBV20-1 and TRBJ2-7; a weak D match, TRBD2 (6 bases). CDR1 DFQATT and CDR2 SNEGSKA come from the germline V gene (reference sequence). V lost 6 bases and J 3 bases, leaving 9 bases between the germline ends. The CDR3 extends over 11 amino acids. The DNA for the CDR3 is TGCAGTGCCAAGACTAGCTACGAGCAGTACTTC. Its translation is CSAKTSYEQYF.

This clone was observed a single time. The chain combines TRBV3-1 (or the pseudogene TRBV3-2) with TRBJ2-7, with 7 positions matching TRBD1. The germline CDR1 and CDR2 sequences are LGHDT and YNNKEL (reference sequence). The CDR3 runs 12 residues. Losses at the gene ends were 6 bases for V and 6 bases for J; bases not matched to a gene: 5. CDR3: CASSRTGLEQYF. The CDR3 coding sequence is TGTGCCAGCAGTCGGACAGGACTCGAGCAGTACTTC.

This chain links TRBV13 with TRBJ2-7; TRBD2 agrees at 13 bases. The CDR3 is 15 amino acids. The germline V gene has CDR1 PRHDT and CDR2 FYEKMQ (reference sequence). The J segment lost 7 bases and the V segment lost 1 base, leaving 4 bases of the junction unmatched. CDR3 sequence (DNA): TGTGCCAGCAGCTTAGAGTCGACTAGCGGGAGGGAGCAGTACTTC. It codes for CASSLESTSGREQYF.

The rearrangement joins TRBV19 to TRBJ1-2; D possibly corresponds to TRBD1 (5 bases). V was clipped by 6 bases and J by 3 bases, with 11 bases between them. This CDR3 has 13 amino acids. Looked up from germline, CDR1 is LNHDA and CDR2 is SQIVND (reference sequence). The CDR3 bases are TGTGCCAGTAGGCCACAGGTCCACTATGGCTACACCTTC. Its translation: CASRPQVHYGYTF. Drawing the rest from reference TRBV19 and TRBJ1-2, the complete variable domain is DGGITQSPKYLFRKEGQNVTLSCEQNLNHDAMYWYRQDPGQGLRLIYYSQIVNDFQKGDIAEGYSVSREKKESFPLTVTSAQKNPTAFYLCASRPQVHYGYTFGSGTRLTVV.

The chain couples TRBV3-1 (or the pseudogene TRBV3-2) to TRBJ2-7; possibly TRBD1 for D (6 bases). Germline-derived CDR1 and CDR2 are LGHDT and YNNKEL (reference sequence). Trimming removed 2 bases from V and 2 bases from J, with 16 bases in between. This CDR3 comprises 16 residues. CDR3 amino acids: CASSQTIRDTPYEQYF. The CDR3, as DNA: TGTGCCAGCAGCCAAACTATCCGGGACACCCCCTACGAGCAGTACTTC.

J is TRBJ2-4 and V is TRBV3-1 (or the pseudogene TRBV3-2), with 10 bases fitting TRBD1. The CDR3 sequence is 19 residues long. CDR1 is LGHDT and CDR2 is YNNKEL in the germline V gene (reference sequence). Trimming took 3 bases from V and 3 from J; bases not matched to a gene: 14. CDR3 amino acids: CASSHPIFRDRGGKNIQYF. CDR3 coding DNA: TGTGCCAGCAGCCACCCTATTTTCCGGGACAGGGGAGGCAAAAACATTCAGTACTTC.